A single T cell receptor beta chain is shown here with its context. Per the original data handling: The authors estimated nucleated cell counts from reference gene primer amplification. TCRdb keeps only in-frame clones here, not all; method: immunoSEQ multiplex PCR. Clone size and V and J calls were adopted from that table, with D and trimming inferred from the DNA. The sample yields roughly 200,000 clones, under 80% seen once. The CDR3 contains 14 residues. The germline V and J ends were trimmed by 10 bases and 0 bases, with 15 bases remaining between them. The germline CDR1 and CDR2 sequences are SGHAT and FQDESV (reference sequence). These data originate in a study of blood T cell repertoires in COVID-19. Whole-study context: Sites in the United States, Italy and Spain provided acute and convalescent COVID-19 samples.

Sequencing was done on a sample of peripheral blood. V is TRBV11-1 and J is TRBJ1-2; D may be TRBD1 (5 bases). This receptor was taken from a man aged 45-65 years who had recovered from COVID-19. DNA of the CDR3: TGTGCCATTTCGGAGGGGCTAACTAACTATGGCTACACCTTC. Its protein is CAISEGLTNYGYTF.